This record looks at one T cell receptor (beta chain) sequence and its context. The sample comes from a study of blood T cell repertoires in COVID-19. Assay used: immunoSEQ multiplex PCR; TCRdb lists only in-frame clones, some missing. The table includes 250,000 to 300,000 clones, about 80% detected once. This clonotype was sampled from a man in his forties or fifties who had recovered from COVID-19. The specimen was PBMCs or T cells enriched from blood (not recorded which).

Written as DNA, the CDR3 is TGCAGCGTTAGTACAGGGGGCACCGGGGAGCTGTTTTTT. Its protein product is CSVSTGGTGELFF. The chain couples TRBV29-1 to TRBJ2-2, with 8 bases matching TRBD1. CDR1 is SQVTM, CDR2 ANQGSEA, per germline. The CDR3 sequence is 13 residues long. Germline trimming cut 5 bases from V and 4 bases from J; bases unmatched to any gene: 3.